Listed below are T cell receptor beta chains from one sample, sequenced in a study of human T cells and chemical hapten exposure. TCRdb processed the RACE reads anew with MiXCR; each CDR3 protein has one entry. Of tens of thousands of distinct CDR3 sequences listed, 12% to 15% are singletons. Here the sequenced sample was whole blood, taken in connection with sensitization to the hapten diphenylcyclopropenone (DPC). Receptors originate from a woman aged 50 to 65 with alopecia areata. Some clones in this sample may be carry-over from other donors' samples. Both conserved end residues are part of each CDR3. D genes are given only for firm matches. Where a row states a size, it is once, few, many or the class of an expanded clone; other rows omit it.

D gene: NA; V gene: TRBV11-1; clone size: NA; J gene: TRBJ1-2; CDR3 DNA: TGTGCCAGCAGCTCCGAAACAACAGATGGCTACACCTTC; CDR3 protein: CASSSETTDGYTF
D gene: NA; V gene: TRBV12-3/TRBV12-4; clone size: few; J gene: TRBJ1-5; CDR3 DNA: TGTGCCAGCAGTTTAGAAGGGGGGCACCCTGGTCAGCCCCAGCATTTT; CDR3 protein: CASSLEGGHPGQPQHF
D gene: NA; V gene: TRBV27; clone size: few; J gene: TRBJ2-1; CDR3 DNA: TGTGCCAGCAGTAAGAGGGGGACCGCTAATGAGCAGTTCTTC; CDR3 protein: CASSKRGTANEQFF
D gene: NA; V gene: TRBV10-3; clone size: many; J gene: TRBJ2-5; CDR3 DNA: TGTGCCATCAGTGAGTCTGGAGAGACCCAGTACTTC; CDR3 protein: CAISESGETQYF
D gene: TRBD2; V gene: TRBV29-1; clone size: NA; J gene: TRBJ2-1; CDR3 DNA: TGCAGCGTTGACTCTCCTAGCGGTTACAATGAGCAGTTCTTC; CDR3 protein: CSVDSPSGYNEQFF
D gene: TRBD2; V gene: TRBV7-2; clone size: NA; J gene: TRBJ2-7; CDR3 DNA: TGTGCCAGCAGCTCCGGCCCGCTAGCGGGAGTTAATCCTCAATTAGTTGAGCAGTACTTC; CDR3 protein: CASSSGPLAGVNPQLVEQYF
D gene: NA; V gene: TRBV5-4; clone size: many; J gene: TRBJ2-1; CDR3 DNA: TGTGCCACCCCCGGCTCCTACAATGAGCAGTTCTTC; CDR3 protein: CATPGSYNEQFF
D gene: NA; V gene: TRBV11-2; clone size: NA; J gene: TRBJ2-3; CDR3 DNA: TGTGCCAGCCGACGACTTGCGGAGGGGGGTGTAGGTACGCAGTATTTT; CDR3 protein: CASRRLAEGGVGTQYF
D gene: NA; V gene: TRBV29-1; clone size: few; J gene: TRBJ1-1; CDR3 DNA: TGCAGCGTAGACGGGACCTCGGATGAAGCTTTCTTT; CDR3 protein: CSVDGTSDEAFF
D gene: NA; V gene: TRBV20-1; clone size: NA; J gene: TRBJ2-1; CDR3 DNA: TGCAGTGCCCCCGGGCAGCCCTACAATGAGCAGTTCTTC; CDR3 protein: CSAPGQPYNEQFF
D gene: NA; V gene: TRBV29-1; clone size: few; J gene: TRBJ2-1; CDR3 DNA: TGCAGCGCTCCGGGACGGAACAATGAGCAGTTCTTC; CDR3 protein: CSAPGRNNEQFF
D gene: TRBD2; V gene: TRBV28; clone size: NA; J gene: TRBJ2-7; CDR3 DNA: TGTGCCAGCACTCTCCCCCTGGGGACTAACGAGCAGTACTTC; CDR3 protein: CASTLPLGTNEQYF
D gene: NA; V gene: TRBV5-5; clone size: few; J gene: TRBJ2-6; CDR3 DNA: TGTGCCAGCAGCTTGAGGAGCCCGGGTTCTGGGGCCAACGTCCTGACTTTC; CDR3 protein: CASSLRSPGSGANVLTF
D gene: TRBD1; V gene: TRBV7-6; clone size: few; J gene: TRBJ2-2; CDR3 DNA: TGTGCCAGCAGTTCCACAGGGGGTCTGCACGGGGAGCTGTTTTTT; CDR3 protein: CASSSTGGLHGELFF
D gene: TRBD1; V gene: TRBV9; clone size: NA; J gene: TRBJ2-7; CDR3 DNA: TGTGCCAGCAGCGAGGGGGCAGAGAGCTCCTACGAGCAGTACTTC; CDR3 protein: CASSEGAESSYEQYF
D gene: NA; V gene: TRBV19; clone size: NA; J gene: TRBJ2-7; CDR3 DNA: TGTGCCAGGCTGAAAGTCCACGAGCAGTACTTC; CDR3 protein: CARLKVHEQYF
D gene: NA; V gene: TRBV18; clone size: NA; J gene: TRBJ1-5; CDR3 DNA: TGTGCCAGCTCACCGTCACAATTGACAGATCAGCCCCAGCATTTT; CDR3 protein: CASSPSQLTDQPQHF
D gene: NA; V gene: TRBV9; clone size: NA; J gene: TRBJ1-2; CDR3 DNA: TGTGCCAGCAGCGGGGGACCGAAGGGGGATAGAGGCTACACCTTC; CDR3 protein: CASSGGPKGDRGYTF
D gene: NA; V gene: TRBV10-3; clone size: NA; J gene: TRBJ1-1; CDR3 DNA: TGTGCCATCAGGGATGGGACTCAAGCCGCTTTCTTT; CDR3 protein: CAIRDGTQAAFF
D gene: NA; V gene: TRBV5-4; clone size: NA; J gene: TRBJ2-5; CDR3 DNA: TGTGCCAGCAGCTTGACGTCGTACCAAGAGACCCAGTACTTC; CDR3 protein: CASSLTSYQETQYF
D gene: TRBD2; V gene: TRBV11-2; clone size: NA; J gene: TRBJ2-5; CDR3 DNA: TGTGCCAGCAGCCTACGCCGGGGACTAGGTACAGAGACCCAGTACTTC; CDR3 protein: CASSLRRGLGTETQYF
D gene: TRBD1; V gene: TRBV2; clone size: few; J gene: TRBJ1-1; CDR3 DNA: TGTGCCAGCGAGATGGCAGGGGGCACTGAAGCTTTCTTT; CDR3 protein: CASEMAGGTEAFF
D gene: NA; V gene: TRBV28; clone size: NA; J gene: TRBJ2-5; CDR3 DNA: TGTGCCAGCAGTTCGAAAGAGACCCAGTACTTC; CDR3 protein: CASSSKETQYF
D gene: NA; V gene: TRBV7-9; clone size: few; J gene: TRBJ2-1; CDR3 DNA: TGTGCCAGCAGCTTAGTCACAGAATCGGATGGTGTTGATGAGCAGTTCTTC; CDR3 protein: CASSLVTESDGVDEQFF
D gene: NA; V gene: TRBV7-6; clone size: NA; J gene: TRBJ2-3; CDR3 DNA: TGTGCCAGCAGCTGGGACTTACAGAGTGATACGCAGTATTTT; CDR3 protein: CASSWDLQSDTQYF
D gene: NA; V gene: TRBV10-3; clone size: NA; J gene: TRBJ2-7; CDR3 DNA: TGTGCCATCGGGGCTAGCTCGGGCGAGCAGTACTTC; CDR3 protein: CAIGASSGEQYF
D gene: TRBD2; V gene: TRBV20-1; clone size: NA; J gene: TRBJ2-1; CDR3 DNA: TGCAGTGCTAGAGACCTAGCGGGAGAGGGTGGTGGACGGGAGCAGTTCTTC; CDR3 protein: CSARDLAGEGGGREQFF
D gene: TRBD1; V gene: TRBV2; clone size: NA; J gene: TRBJ2-7; CDR3 DNA: TGTGCCAGCAGTGTCGGACAGGGCGAGCAGTACTTC; CDR3 protein: CASSVGQGEQYF
D gene: NA; V gene: TRBV7-2; clone size: NA; J gene: TRBJ2-4; CDR3 DNA: TGTGCCAGCAGCTTACTCGGGGGTGACATTCAGTACTTC; CDR3 protein: CASSLLGGDIQYF
D gene: NA; V gene: TRBV6-1; clone size: few; J gene: TRBJ2-7; CDR3 DNA: TGTGCCAGCAGTGAAGAGGACAGTAGTACCTACGAGCAGTACTTC; CDR3 protein: CASSEEDSSTYEQYF
D gene: NA; V gene: TRBV7-2; clone size: NA; J gene: TRBJ2-3; CDR3 DNA: TGTGCCAGCAGCTCAAGGGGGAGACCAGATACGCAGTATTTT; CDR3 protein: CASSSRGRPDTQYF
D gene: TRBD2; V gene: TRBV27; clone size: few; J gene: TRBJ2-7; CDR3 DNA: TGTGCCAGCAAGTGGCGGGAGGGAGGCGAGCAGTACTTC; CDR3 protein: CASKWREGGEQYF
D gene: TRBD1; V gene: TRBV29-1; clone size: few; J gene: TRBJ2-1; CDR3 DNA: TGCAGCGTCGGACAGGGTAGGGACAATGAGCAGTTCTTC; CDR3 protein: CSVGQGRDNEQFF
D gene: TRBD1; V gene: TRBV4-1; clone size: few; J gene: TRBJ2-1; CDR3 DNA: TGCGCCAGCAGCCAGACAGGGTTCGCGCAGTTCTTC; CDR3 protein: CASSQTGFAQFF
D gene: NA; V gene: TRBV7-6; clone size: few; J gene: TRBJ2-1; CDR3 DNA: TGTGCCAGCAGCCCTACGGGAGCCCGAAACAATGAGCAGTTCTTC; CDR3 protein: CASSPTGARNNEQFF
D gene: NA; V gene: TRBV12-3/TRBV12-4; clone size: NA; J gene: TRBJ2-3; CDR3 DNA: TGTGCCAGCAGTTTAGTGGGCAGTAGCACAGATACGCAGTATTTT; CDR3 protein: CASSLVGSSTDTQYF
D gene: NA; V gene: TRBV24-1; clone size: NA; J gene: TRBJ2-1; CDR3 DNA: TGTGCCACCAGTGGTAGGTCGGAACAATACAATGAGCAGTTCTTC; CDR3 protein: CATSGRSEQYNEQFF
D gene: NA; V gene: TRBV3-1; clone size: NA; J gene: TRBJ2-1; CDR3 DNA: TGTGCCAGCAGCCAAGGTCTAGAATTCGATGAGCAGTTCTTC; CDR3 protein: CASSQGLEFDEQFF
D gene: NA; V gene: TRBV27; clone size: few; J gene: TRBJ1-2; CDR3 DNA: TGTGCCAGCAGTCCCGGACACAGGGATGCCCTAAAAGGAGGCTACACCTTC; CDR3 protein: CASSPGHRDALKGGYTF
D gene: TRBD1; V gene: TRBV5-1; clone size: few; J gene: TRBJ1-6; CDR3 DNA: TGCGCCAGCAGCGCTACCACCGGGACAGGGAATTCACCCCTCCACTTT; CDR3 protein: CASSATTGTGNSPLHF
D gene: NA; V gene: TRBV20-1; clone size: few; J gene: TRBJ2-3; CDR3 DNA: TGCAGTGCTAGAGGGCCTAGCAGACTAGACGCTAGCACAGATACGCAGTATTTT; CDR3 protein: CSARGPSRLDASTDTQYF
D gene: NA; V gene: TRBV11-3; clone size: many; J gene: TRBJ2-5; CDR3 DNA: TGTGCCAGCAGCGACCGGAAGACCCAAGAGACCCAGTACTTC; CDR3 protein: CASSDRKTQETQYF
D gene: NA; V gene: TRBV29-1; clone size: NA; J gene: TRBJ2-1; CDR3 DNA: TGCAGCGTTGGTCAGGGGGGTTGGAATGAGCAGTTCTTC; CDR3 protein: CSVGQGGWNEQFF
D gene: TRBD2; V gene: TRBV20-1; clone size: NA; J gene: TRBJ2-1; CDR3 DNA: TGCAGTGCTAGTCTACCTAGCGGGGGAAACAATGAGCAGTTCTTC; CDR3 protein: CSASLPSGGNNEQFF
D gene: NA; V gene: TRBV12-3/TRBV12-4; clone size: NA; J gene: TRBJ1-2; CDR3 DNA: TGTGCCAGCAGTCCCCAGGGAAATGGCTATGGCTACACCTTC; CDR3 protein: CASSPQGNGYGYTF
D gene: TRBD1; V gene: TRBV5-1; clone size: few; J gene: TRBJ1-6; CDR3 DNA: TGCGCCAGCAGCTTGGGACAGGGGGCGAATTCACCCCTCCACTTT; CDR3 protein: CASSLGQGANSPLHF
D gene: NA; V gene: TRBV7-9; clone size: few; J gene: TRBJ1-1; CDR3 DNA: TGTGCCAGCAGCTTATTCACTGAAGCTTTCTTT; CDR3 protein: CASSLFTEAFF
D gene: NA; V gene: TRBV7-8; clone size: NA; J gene: TRBJ2-1; CDR3 DNA: TGTGCCAGCAGCTTAGTAACGGGACGTTACAATGAGCAGTTCTTC; CDR3 protein: CASSLVTGRYNEQFF
D gene: TRBD2; V gene: TRBV7-2; clone size: NA; J gene: TRBJ2-7; CDR3 DNA: TGTGCCAGCAGCTCCAGGACGGGAGGGCTAAGTGACGAGCAGTACTTC; CDR3 protein: CASSSRTGGLSDEQYF
D gene: NA; V gene: TRBV27; clone size: few; J gene: TRBJ1-1; CDR3 DNA: TGTGCCAGCAGCTCCAGACGGATGATGAACACTGAAGCTTTCTTT; CDR3 protein: CASSSRRMMNTEAFF
D gene: NA; V gene: TRBV3-1; clone size: few; J gene: TRBJ2-1; CDR3 DNA: TGTGCCAGCAGTCGTCAAGCGGGCCCCTACAATGAGCAGTTCTTC; CDR3 protein: CASSRQAGPYNEQFF
D gene: NA; V gene: TRBV12-3/TRBV12-4; clone size: few; J gene: TRBJ2-7; CDR3 DNA: TGTGCCAGCAGTTTATGGGGGAGCTCCTACGAGCAGTACTTC; CDR3 protein: CASSLWGSSYEQYF
D gene: TRBD2; V gene: TRBV20-1; clone size: NA; J gene: TRBJ2-3; CDR3 DNA: TGCAGTGCTAGATGGTTCGGGAGGACGGCAGATACGCAGTATTTT; CDR3 protein: CSARWFGRTADTQYF
D gene: NA; V gene: TRBV7-9; clone size: few; J gene: TRBJ2-1; CDR3 DNA: TGTGCCAGCAGCCCACGGGCCACAGCTAGCAATGAGCAGTTCTTC; CDR3 protein: CASSPRATASNEQFF
D gene: NA; V gene: TRBV4-1; clone size: few; J gene: TRBJ2-7; CDR3 DNA: TGCGCCAGCAGCCAACTGGAGGGAATTTTTTACGAGCAGTACTTC; CDR3 protein: CASSQLEGIFYEQYF
D gene: NA; V gene: TRBV29-1; clone size: few; J gene: TRBJ2-3; CDR3 DNA: TGCAGCGTTGAACTAGTCAGGGCAGATACGCAGTATTTT; CDR3 protein: CSVELVRADTQYF
D gene: NA; V gene: TRBV30; clone size: NA; J gene: TRBJ2-7; CDR3 DNA: TGTGCCTGGAGCCAGGGGTACGAGCAGTACTTC; CDR3 protein: CAWSQGYEQYF
D gene: NA; V gene: TRBV3-1; clone size: NA; J gene: TRBJ2-1; CDR3 DNA: TGTGCCAGCAGCCAAGCGAGATTTGAGCAGTTCTTC; CDR3 protein: CASSQARFEQFF
D gene: TRBD2; V gene: TRBV11-2; clone size: many; J gene: TRBJ2-1; CDR3 DNA: TGTGCCAGCAGCTTAGCCGGGACTAGCGGTGAGCAGTTCTTC; CDR3 protein: CASSLAGTSGEQFF